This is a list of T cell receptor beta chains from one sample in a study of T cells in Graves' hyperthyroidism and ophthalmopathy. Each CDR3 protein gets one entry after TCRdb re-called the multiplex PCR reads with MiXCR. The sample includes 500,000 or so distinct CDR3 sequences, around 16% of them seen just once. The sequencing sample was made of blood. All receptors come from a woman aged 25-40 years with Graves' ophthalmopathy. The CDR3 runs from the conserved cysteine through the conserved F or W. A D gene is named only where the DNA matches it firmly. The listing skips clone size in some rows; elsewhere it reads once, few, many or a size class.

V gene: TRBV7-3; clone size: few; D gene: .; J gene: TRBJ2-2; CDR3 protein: CASSPAGFLVGELFF; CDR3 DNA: TGTGCCAGCAGCCCGGCGGGGTTCCTGGTCGGGGAGCTGTTTTTT
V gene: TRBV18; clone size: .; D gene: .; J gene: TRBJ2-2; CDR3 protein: CASSPAQNTGELFF; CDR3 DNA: TGTGCCAGCTCACCGGCGCAGAACACCGGGGAGCTGTTTTTT
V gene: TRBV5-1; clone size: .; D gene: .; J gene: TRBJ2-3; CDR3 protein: CASSLDAPGTDTQYF; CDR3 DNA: TGCGCCAGCAGCTTGGATGCCCCGGGCACAGATACGCAGTATTTT
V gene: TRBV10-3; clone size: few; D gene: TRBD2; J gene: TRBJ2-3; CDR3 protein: CAIRVLAGGPRGTDTQYF; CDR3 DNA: TGTGCCATCAGAGTCCTGGCGGGAGGGCCGCGGGGCACAGATACGCAGTATTTT
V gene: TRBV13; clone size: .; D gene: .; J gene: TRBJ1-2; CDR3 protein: CASNPWGWSMDGYTF; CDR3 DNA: TGTGCCAGCAATCCCTGGGGATGGAGTATGGATGGCTACACCTTC
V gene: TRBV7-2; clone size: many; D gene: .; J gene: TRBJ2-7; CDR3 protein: CASSSRLGYEQYF; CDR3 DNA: TGTGCCAGCAGCTCCCGGTTGGGGTACGAGCAGTACTTC
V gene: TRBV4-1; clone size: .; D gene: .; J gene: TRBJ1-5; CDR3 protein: CASSQDSLGHQPQHF; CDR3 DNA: TGCGCCAGCAGCCAAGATTCGTTGGGGCATCAGCCCCAGCATTTT
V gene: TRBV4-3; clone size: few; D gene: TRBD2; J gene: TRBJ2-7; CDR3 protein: CASSQDHGTEAGGPGEQYF; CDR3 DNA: TGCGCCAGCAGCCAAGATCATGGGACGGAGGCGGGAGGACCGGGAGAGCAGTACTTC
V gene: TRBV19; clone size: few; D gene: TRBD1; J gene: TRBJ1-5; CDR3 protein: CASSIGDRLYSNQPQHF; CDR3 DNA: TGTGCCAGTAGTATAGGGGACAGGTTGTATAGCAATCAGCCCCAGCATTTT
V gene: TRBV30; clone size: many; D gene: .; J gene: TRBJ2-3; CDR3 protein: CAWSRVGSTDTQYF; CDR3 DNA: TGTGCCTGGAGTAGGGTCGGCTCCACAGATACGCAGTATTTT
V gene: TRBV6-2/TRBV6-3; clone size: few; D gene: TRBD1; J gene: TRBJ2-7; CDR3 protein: CASSTGDPYEQYF; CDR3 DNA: TGTGCCAGCAGTACAGGGGACCCTTACGAGCAGTACTTC
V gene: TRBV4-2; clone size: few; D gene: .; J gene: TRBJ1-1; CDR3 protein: CASSPGIRNTEAFF; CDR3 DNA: TGTGCCAGCAGCCCTGGAATAAGGAACACTGAAGCTTTCTTT
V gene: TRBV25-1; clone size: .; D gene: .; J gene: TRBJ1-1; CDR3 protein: CASSAPRGVTEAFF; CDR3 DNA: TGTGCCAGCAGTGCCCCCAGAGGGGTCACTGAAGCTTTCTTT
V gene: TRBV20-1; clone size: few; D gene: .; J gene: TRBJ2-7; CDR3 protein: CSSSPRNLYEQYF; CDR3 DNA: TGCAGTTCATCACCGCGAAACCTCTACGAGCAGTACTTC
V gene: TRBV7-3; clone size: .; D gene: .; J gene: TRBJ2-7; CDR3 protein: CASSPGLGEQYF; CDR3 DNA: TGTGCCAGTAGTCCAGGGCTGGGCGAGCAGTACTTC
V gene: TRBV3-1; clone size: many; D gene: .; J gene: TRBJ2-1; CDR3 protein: CASSQVHEQFF; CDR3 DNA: TGTGCCAGCAGCCAAGTCCATGAGCAGTTCTTC
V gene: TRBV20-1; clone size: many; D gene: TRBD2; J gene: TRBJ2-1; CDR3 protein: CSANVRGAYNEQFF; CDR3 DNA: TGCAGTGCTAACGTACGGGGGGCCTACAATGAGCAGTTCTTC
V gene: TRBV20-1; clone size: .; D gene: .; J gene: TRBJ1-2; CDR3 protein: CSASGGGYGYTF; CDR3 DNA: TGCAGTGCTAGTGGAGGGGGCTATGGCTACACCTTC
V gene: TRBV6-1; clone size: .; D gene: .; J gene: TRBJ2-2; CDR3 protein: CASSKTDLRAGNTGELFF; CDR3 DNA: TGTGCCAGCAGTAAAACAGATCTTAGGGCAGGGAACACCGGGGAGCTGTTTTTT
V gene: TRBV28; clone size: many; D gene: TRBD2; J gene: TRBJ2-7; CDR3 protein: CASRVTSGNYEQYF; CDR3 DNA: TGTGCCAGCAGGGTGACTAGCGGGAACTACGAGCAGTACTTC
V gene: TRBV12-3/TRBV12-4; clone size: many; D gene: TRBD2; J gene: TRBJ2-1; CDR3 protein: CASSLKLAGGGEQFF; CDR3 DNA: TGTGCCAGCAGTTTAAAACTAGCGGGAGGGGGTGAGCAGTTCTTC
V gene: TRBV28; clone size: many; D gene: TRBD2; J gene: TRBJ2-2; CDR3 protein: CASSLRTSGSSRAGELFF; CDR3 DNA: TGTGCCAGCAGTCTAAGGACTAGCGGGAGTTCGCGGGCCGGGGAGCTGTTTTTT
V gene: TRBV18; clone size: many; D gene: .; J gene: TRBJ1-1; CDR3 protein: CASSLFRGADKRTEAFF; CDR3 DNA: TGTGCCAGCTCACTTTTCCGAGGGGCCGACAAGCGCACTGAAGCTTTCTTT
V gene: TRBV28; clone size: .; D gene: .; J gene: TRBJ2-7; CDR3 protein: CASSLIGSTYEQYF; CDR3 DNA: TGTGCCAGCAGTTTGATCGGGTCGACCTACGAGCAGTACTTC
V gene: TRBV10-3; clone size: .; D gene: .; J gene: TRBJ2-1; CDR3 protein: CAISEYGGLGYNEQFF; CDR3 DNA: TGTGCCATCAGTGAGTACGGGGGGCTGGGCTACAATGAGCAGTTCTTC
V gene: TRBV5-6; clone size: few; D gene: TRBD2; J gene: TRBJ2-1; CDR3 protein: CASSLASSGTYNEQFF; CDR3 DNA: TGTGCCAGCAGCTTGGCGTCTAGCGGGACCTACAATGAGCAGTTCTTC
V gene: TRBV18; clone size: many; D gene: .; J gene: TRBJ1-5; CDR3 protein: CASSPSWGNQPQHF; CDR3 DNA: TGTGCCAGCTCACCATCCTGGGGCAATCAGCCCCAGCATTTT
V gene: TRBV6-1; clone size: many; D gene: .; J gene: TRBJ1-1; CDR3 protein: CASRLRTALMNTEAFF; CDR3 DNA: TGTGCCAGCAGATTACGAACAGCCCTTATGAACACTGAAGCTTTCTTT
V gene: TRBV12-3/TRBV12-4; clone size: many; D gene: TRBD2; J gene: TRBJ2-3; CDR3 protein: CASRSLGLAGGRDTDTQYF; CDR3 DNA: TGTGCCAGCAGGTCCTTGGGACTAGCGGGAGGACGGGACACAGATACGCAGTATTTT
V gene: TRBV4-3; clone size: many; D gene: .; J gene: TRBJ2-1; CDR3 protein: CASSPPALGSTYNEQFF; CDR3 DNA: TGCGCCAGCAGCCCTCCCGCCCTAGGGAGTACCTACAATGAGCAGTTCTTC
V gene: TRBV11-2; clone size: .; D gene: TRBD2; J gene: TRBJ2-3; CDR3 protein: CASSLIAGGITDTQYF; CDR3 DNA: TGTGCCAGCAGCTTAATAGCGGGAGGGATCACAGATACGCAGTATTTT
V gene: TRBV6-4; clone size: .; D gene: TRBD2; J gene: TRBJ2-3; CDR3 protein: CASRTYLLAGGSDTQYF; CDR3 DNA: TGTGCCAGCAGAACCTACTTACTAGCGGGAGGATCAGATACGCAGTATTTT
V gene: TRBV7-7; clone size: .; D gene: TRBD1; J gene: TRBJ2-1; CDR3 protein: CASSYGDSREQFF; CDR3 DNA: TGTGCTAGCAGCTACGGGGACAGCCGGGAGCAGTTCTTC
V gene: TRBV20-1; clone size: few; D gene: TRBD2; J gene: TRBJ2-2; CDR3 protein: CSASTAGVGTGELFF; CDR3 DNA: TGCAGTGCTAGTACTGCGGGAGTAGGCACCGGGGAGCTGTTTTTT
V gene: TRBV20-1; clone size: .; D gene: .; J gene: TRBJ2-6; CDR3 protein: CSATGPTGANVLTF; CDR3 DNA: TGCAGTGCAACAGGCCCTACTGGGGCCAACGTCCTGACTTTC
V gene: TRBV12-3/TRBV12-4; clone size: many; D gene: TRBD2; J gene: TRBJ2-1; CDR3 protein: CASSVLAGDNEQFF; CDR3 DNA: TGTGCCAGCAGTGTACTAGCGGGGGACAATGAGCAGTTCTTC
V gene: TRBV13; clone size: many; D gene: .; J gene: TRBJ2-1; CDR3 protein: CASKDPLANEQFF; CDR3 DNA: TGTGCCAGCAAGGATCCGCTAGCGAATGAGCAGTTCTTC
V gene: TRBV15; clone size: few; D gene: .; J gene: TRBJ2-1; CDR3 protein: CATSRDRGNEQFF; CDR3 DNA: TGTGCCACCAGCAGAGATAGGGGGAATGAGCAGTTCTTC
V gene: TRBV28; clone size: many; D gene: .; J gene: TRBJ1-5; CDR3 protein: CASSWIQSHQPQHF; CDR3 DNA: TGTGCCAGCAGTTGGATACAGTCACACCAGCCCCAGCATTTT
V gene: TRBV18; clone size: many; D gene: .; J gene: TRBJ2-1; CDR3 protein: CASSPAQLYNEQFF; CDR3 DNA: TGTGCCAGCTCACCCGCCCAGTTATACAATGAGCAGTTCTTC
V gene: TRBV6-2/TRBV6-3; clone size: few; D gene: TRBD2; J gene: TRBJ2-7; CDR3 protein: CASSYGIAGGPFDEQYF; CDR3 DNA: TGTGCCAGCAGTTACGGGATAGCGGGAGGGCCTTTCGACGAGCAGTACTTC